The 9 T cell receptor beta chains reported below all come from one sample, sequenced in a study of cytomegalovirus exposure and HLA in healthy donors. The PCR had 60 Vbeta and 13 Jbeta primers. Data came from immunoSEQ multiplex PCR; TCRdb stores just in-frame clones and leaves some out. The sample includes more than 95,000 clones, 78% of them seen just once. The sequenced sample was PBMCs. The receptors were sampled from a man between 25 and 39 years old in good health and CMV-seronegative.

The rearrangement joins TRBV9 to TRBJ1-1; weak D call: TRBD1 (5 bases). The CDR3 is made up of 15 amino acids. V was pared by 0 bases and J by 0 bases, with 9 bases between. Looked up from germline, CDR1 is SGDLS and CDR2 is YYNGEE. DNA of the CDR3: TGTGCCAGCAGCGTAGGGGCAGGGATGAACACTGAAGCTTTCTTT. This translates into CASSVGAGMNTEAFF.

CDR3 sequence reads: CASSVGRTGGTIEAFF. Here the CDR3 DNA reads TGTGCCAGCAGCGTAGGTAGGACAGGGGGTACGATTGAAGCTTTCTTT. The gene calls are TRBV9 and TRBJ1-1, with 10 bases identical to TRBD1. Trimming at V came to 0 bases and at J to 7 bases, leaving 9 bases not matched to a gene. The length of the CDR3 is 16 residues. Germline assignment: CDR1 SGDLS and CDR2 YYNGEE.

The table lists this clone with a few counts. The V gene is TRBV5-4, the J gene TRBJ1-5, with D possibly being TRBD1 (5 bases). The germline gives CDR1 SGHNT, CDR2 YYREEE (reference sequence). The CDR3 extends over 14 amino acids. V shed 4 bases and J shed 3 bases, with 11 bases lying between them. This CDR3 is CASSIRGINQPQHF. The CDR3 DNA is TGTGCCAGCAGCATCCGGGGGATCAATCAGCCCCAGCATTTT.

The V call is TRBV2, the J call TRBJ2-7; D is perhaps TRBD2 (6 bases). The CDR3 runs to 13 residues. The germline V gene has CDR1 SNHLY and CDR2 FYNNEI. V was shortened by 11 bases and J by 3 bases, with 17 bases between the two germline ends. CDR3 coding DNA: TGTGCCTCCCAGGGTCAGGGACTCTACGAGCAGTACTTC. This codes for CASQGQGLYEQYF.

The chain has TRBV9 and TRBJ2-7; D unresolved. CDR3 length: 13 amino acids. The germline V gene encodes CDR1 SGDLS and CDR2 YYNGEE. V gave up 4 bases and J gave up 6 bases, with 14 bases separating them. The CDR3 reads CASSHDNDGEQYF. CDR3 in DNA: TGTGCCAGCAGCCACGACAACGACGGCGAGCAGTACTTC.

V and J are TRBV7-6 and TRBJ1-3; D ambiguous. CDR3 length: 14 residues. Germline V gives CDR1 SGHVS, CDR2 FNYEAQ. The V and J ends lost 4 bases and 0 bases respectively, with 7 bases between them. In nucleotides, the CDR3 is TGTGCCAGCAGCTCGGCGGGCTCTGGAAACACCATATATTTT. It encodes CASSSAGSGNTIYF.

This chain connects TRBV6-1 to TRBJ1-1; D is unclear. The germline V gene has CDR1 MNHNS and CDR2 SASEGT. The CDR3 consists of 13 residues. Trimming removed 2 bases from V and 5 bases from J, with 9 bases in between. The CDR3: CASSEFWETEAFF. Here the CDR3 DNA reads TGTGCCAGCAGTGAATTTTGGGAGACTGAAGCTTTCTTT.

Only one count was recorded for this clone. V and J are TRBV5-1 and TRBJ2-7, with TRBD2 matching over 10 bases. The germline V gene has CDR1 SGHRS and CDR2 YFSETQ. This CDR3 has 13 amino acids. J was trimmed by 5 bases and V by 3 bases; bases with no gene match: 2. The CDR3 DNA sequence: TGCGCCAGCAGCTCCCTAGCGGGAGACGAGCAGTACTTC. Translated: CASSSLAGDEQYF.

This clone was counted between two and nine times. This rearrangement joins TRBV4-1 to TRBJ2-6, with a tentative D call TRBD2 (5 bases). The CDR3 length is 18 residues. V was shortened by 0 bases and J by 0 bases, with 12 bases between the two germline ends. Germline V lookup: CDR1 MGHRA, CDR2 YSYEKL. The CDR3 DNA reads as TGCGCCAGCAGCCAAGACGGCGGCGGACTCTCTGGGGCCAACGTCCTGACTTTC. It specifies CASSQDGGGLSGANVLTF.